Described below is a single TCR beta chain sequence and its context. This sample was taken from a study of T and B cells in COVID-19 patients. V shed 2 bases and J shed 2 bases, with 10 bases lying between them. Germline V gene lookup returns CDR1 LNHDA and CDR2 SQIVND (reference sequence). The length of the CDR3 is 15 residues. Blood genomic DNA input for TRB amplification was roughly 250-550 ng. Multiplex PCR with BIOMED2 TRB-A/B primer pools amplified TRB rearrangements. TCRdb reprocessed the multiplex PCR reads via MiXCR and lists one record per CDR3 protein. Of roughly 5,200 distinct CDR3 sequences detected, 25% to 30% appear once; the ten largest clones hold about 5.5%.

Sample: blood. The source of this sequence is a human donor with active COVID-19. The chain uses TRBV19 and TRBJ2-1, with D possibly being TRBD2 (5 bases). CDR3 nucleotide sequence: TGTGCCAGTAGTATAAGCGGACCCCCCTACAATGAGCAGTTCTTC. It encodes CASSISGPPYNEQFF.